A single sample is the source of the 28 T cell receptor beta chains below, sequenced in a study of identical twins. Each CDR3 protein is one row after TCRdb ran MiXCR on the 5' RACE reads. This table has about 530,000 distinct CDR3 sequences, over 12% appearing once. The data also belong to a second study, concerning yellow fever vaccine responses in identical twins.

Sequenced input: CD4+ T cells sorted from blood. The receptors were sampled from a woman aged 18-30 years in good health.

J is TRBJ2-7 and V is TRBV19; D not resolved. Trimming shortened V by 3 bases and J by 5 bases, and 8 bases separated the two germline ends. This CDR3 has 12 residues. CDR1 LNHDA and CDR2 SQIVND come from the germline V gene (reference sequence). The CDR3 region has the DNA TGTGCCAGTAGTATGGGGTTCCACGAGCAGTACTTC. Translating gives CASSMGFHEQYF.

This clonotype turned up a few times. The rearrangement links TRBV10-3 to TRBJ1-3; D gene ambiguous. From germline, CDR1 is ENHRY and CDR2 SYGVKD. Trimming removed 8 bases from V and 4 bases from J, with 3 bases in between. This CDR3 has 10 residues. The CDR3 is CAIGGNTIYF. The CDR3 DNA is TGTGCCATCGGCGGAAACACCATATATTTT.

The chain carries TRBV12-3 or TRBV12-4 and TRBJ1-2, with a weak D call TRBD1 (6 bases). The CDR3 is 13 amino acids. V was pared by 5 bases and J by 1 base, with 8 bases between. The CDR3 spells CASSDRNNYGYTF. In DNA, the CDR3 is TGTGCCAGCAGTGACAGGAATAACTATGGCTACACCTTC.

The chain is built from TRBV24-1 and TRBJ2-1, with D possibly TRBD2 on 6 matching bases. This CDR3 spans 14 amino acids. The V gene's germline CDR1 is KGHDR and CDR2 SFDVKD. The ends were cut back, 1 base at V and 5 bases at J, with 8 bases in the middle. CDR3 nucleotide sequence: TGTGCCACCAGTGATTTCGGGGGAAACAATGAGCAGTTCTTC. Its translation: CATSDFGGNNEQFF.

The table lists this clonotype with a few counts. V usage is TRBV7-2 and J usage is TRBJ2-3; tentative D call: TRBD2 (6 bases). Trimming removed 2 bases at V and 5 bases at J, with 8 bases between. The CDR3 extends over 13 amino acids. Germline-derived CDR1 and CDR2 are SGHTA and FQGNSA. CDR3 in amino acids: CASSLLRGDTQYF. The CDR3, as DNA: TGTGCCAGCAGCTTATTGCGGGGAGATACGCAGTATTTT.

This clonotype occurred a few times. This chain connects TRBV9 to TRBJ2-1; 9 bases are a match to TRBD2. CDR1 SGDLS and CDR2 YYNGEE come from the germline V gene. This CDR3 region has 16 residues. V dropped 0 bases and J dropped 6; count of bases not matched to a gene: 7. The CDR3: CASSVGGGRAGNEQFF. The CDR3 DNA follows: TGTGCCAGCAGCGTAGGTGGCGGGAGGGCCGGCAATGAGCAGTTCTTC.

This sequence joins TRBV20-1 and TRBJ2-1, with a tentative D call TRBD2 (5 bases). CDR3 length: 14 amino acids. Trimming pared 6 bases from V and 2 bases from J, leaving 14 bases between. Germline loops: CDR1 DFQATT, CDR2 SNEGSKA (reference sequence). CDR3 coding DNA: TGCAGTGCCCCCAAACTAGGACCCTACAATGAGCAGTTCTTC. Its protein is CSAPKLGPYNEQFF.

The chain employs TRBV20-1 and TRBJ1-4; 9 bases map to TRBD1. Looked up from germline, CDR1 is DFQATT and CDR2 is SNEGSKA (reference sequence). The CDR3 runs 16 residues. The V segment lost 2 bases and the J segment 3 bases; nucleotides outside the gene matches: 7. CDR3 coding DNA: TGCAGTGCTAGACTCCCTGGGACAGGGCCTAATGAAAAACTGTTTTTT. Its translation is CSARLPGTGPNEKLFF.

In this sample, this clonotype turned up a few times. The rearrangement links TRBV20-1 to TRBJ2-1; 9 bases align to TRBD2. Germline assignment: CDR1 DFQATT and CDR2 SNEGSKA (reference sequence). V gave up 5 bases and J gave up 2 bases; unmatched junction bases: 7. This CDR3 has 15 residues. In DNA, the CDR3 is TGCAGTGCTCTACCGGGACTAGCTGCCTACAATGAGCAGTTCTTC. It yields the protein CSALPGLAAYNEQFF.

This clonotype was observed a few times. This rearrangement joins TRBV11-2 to TRBJ2-3; D not resolved. The CDR3 totals 11 residues. The V gene lost 11 bases and the J gene lost 0 bases, with 6 bases spanning the gap. Germline CDR1 SGHAT, CDR2 FQNNGV. CDR3 nucleotides: TGTGCCTTCTTTAGCACAGATACGCAGTATTTT. Its protein is CAFFSTDTQYF. Full variable domain (rest looked up from reference TRBV11-2 and TRBJ2-3): EAGVAQSPRYKIIEKRQSVAFWCNPISGHATLYWYQQILGQGPKLLIQFQNNGVVDDSQLPKDRFSAERLKGVDSTLKIQPAKLEDSAVYLCAFFSTDTQYFGPGTRLTVL.

The chain carries TRBV14 and TRBJ2-2; D uncertain. Germline V lookup: CDR1 SGHDN, CDR2 FVKESK. V lost 2 bases to trimming and J lost 2 bases, with 9 bases between them. The CDR3 runs 15 residues. CDR3 in amino acids: CASSQNTVNTGELFF. The CDR3 nucleotides read TGTGCCAGCAGCCAAAATACAGTTAACACCGGGGAGCTGTTTTTT.

At least ten counts were recorded for this clonotype. The gene calls are TRBV12-3 or TRBV12-4 and TRBJ2-1; TRBD1 aligns across 12 bases. This CDR3 contains 16 residues. V shed 6 bases, J shed 1 base, and the junction held 4 bases outside the gene matches. The chain's CDR3 is CASRGQGAESYNEQFF. CDR3 DNA: TGTGCCAGCAGGGGACAGGGGGCCGAGTCCTACAATGAGCAGTTCTTC.

This clonotype was counted a few times. The chain recombines TRBV19 with TRBJ2-3; D not resolved. Trimming cost V 3 bases and J 6 bases, with 10 bases left between them. CDR1 and CDR2 from the germline V gene are LNHDA and SQIVND (reference sequence). The CDR3 contains 13 residues. The DNA of the CDR3 is TGTGCCAGTAGTATCCAAGAGAGGGATACGCAGTATTTT. It codes for CASSIQERDTQYF.

This clonotype was seen a few times. The chain carries TRBV29-1 and TRBJ2-3; 7 bases map to TRBD2. This CDR3 is 13 amino acids long. V was pared by 4 bases and J by 1 base, with 2 bases of the junction left unmatched. Germline lookup yields CDR1 SQVTM and CDR2 ANQGSEA. The CDR3 DNA reads TGCAGCGTTGTCGGACTAGGCACAGATACGCAGTATTTT. This codes for CSVVGLGTDTQYF.

This clonotype was seen only a few times. V usage is TRBV14 and J usage is TRBJ2-3; 13 nucleotides agree with TRBD2. CDR3 size: 14 residues. J was trimmed by 9 bases and V by 2 bases; bases with no gene match: 2. CDR1 and CDR2 (germline): SGHDN, FVKESK. CDR3 region: CASSQRTSGRTQYF. DNA of the CDR3: TGTGCCAGCAGCCAAAGGACTAGCGGGAGAACGCAGTATTTT.

The chain carries TRBV10-3 and TRBJ2-1; maybe TRBD2 (5 bases). CDR1 is ENHRY and CDR2 is SYGVKD in the germline V gene. CDR3 size: 12 residues. V lost 10 bases, J lost 6 bases, and 13 bases lay in between. The CDR3 protein is CATEASPNEQFF. In DNA form, the CDR3 reads TGTGCCACCGAGGCTAGCCCCAATGAGCAGTTCTTC.

This clonotype was picked up a small number of times. V is TRBV5-1 and J is TRBJ2-3, with TRBD2 as a possible D gene (6 bases). Germline CDR1 is SGHRS and CDR2 is YFSETQ. The length of the CDR3 is 16 residues. V lost 0 bases to trimming and J lost 5 bases, with 16 bases between them. The CDR3: CASSLESGSRLDTQYF. Here the CDR3 DNA reads TGCGCCAGCAGCTTGGAGTCCGGGAGTAGGCTAGATACGCAGTATTTT.

This clonotype was seen at least ten times. V is TRBV7-9 and J is TRBJ2-3; D is uncertain. With 1 base removed from V and 0 bases from J, the gap between germline ends came to 8 bases. Germline values: CDR1 SEHNR, CDR2 FQNEAQ (reference sequence). The CDR3 sequence is 15 residues long. The CDR3 DNA reads TGTGCCAGCAGCTTAGAAGGTTGGAGCACAGATACGCAGTATTTT. Translating gives CASSLEGWSTDTQYF.

This clonotype was counted a few times. The chain carries TRBV5-1 and TRBJ2-1; D is possibly TRBD1 or TRBD2 (5 bases each). There are 15 residues in the CDR3. The V end lost 2 bases, the J end lost 4 bases, and 13 bases lay between the germline ends. Per the germline V gene, CDR1 is SGHRS and CDR2 is YFSETQ. CDR3: CASSFEGPLYNEQFF. The CDR3 DNA follows: TGCGCCAGCAGCTTCGAGGGACCCTTATACAATGAGCAGTTCTTC.

The chain combines TRBV20-1 with TRBJ2-1; TRBD2 is a possible D gene (5 bases). This CDR3 has 15 residues. The V end lost 2 bases, the J end lost 2 bases, and 13 bases lay between the germline ends. The V gene's germline CDR1 is DFQATT and CDR2 SNEGSKA (reference sequence). CDR3 protein: CSARHAGQTYNEQFF. CDR3 sequence (DNA): TGCAGTGCTAGACATGCGGGTCAAACCTACAATGAGCAGTTCTTC.

Ten or more counts support this clonotype. This rearrangement joins TRBV5-1 to TRBJ2-7; 12 nucleotides align to TRBD2. This CDR3 is built from 16 residues. V trimming: 0 bases; J trimming: 3 bases; junction bases outside the gene matches: 4. The germline gives CDR1 SGHRS, CDR2 YFSETQ. The CDR3 sequence: CASSLGLAGEGYEQYF. The CDR3 DNA follows: TGCGCCAGCAGCTTGGGACTAGCGGGAGAAGGCTACGAGCAGTACTTC. Looking up the rest from reference TRBV5-1 and TRBJ2-7 gives the full variable domain: KAGVTQTPRYLIKTRGQQVTLSCSPISGHRSVSWYQQTPGQGLQFLFEYFSETQRNKGNFPGRFSGRQFSNSRSEMNVSTLELGDSALYLCASSLGLAGEGYEQYFGPGTRLTVT.

This clonotype was recorded at least ten times. CDR3 residues: CSARSGLAYEQYF. CDR3 DNA: TGCAGTGCTAGGTCTGGATTAGCCTACGAGCAGTACTTC. The gene calls are TRBV20-1 and TRBJ2-7; the D is unclear. The CDR3 is 13 residues long. With 3 bases removed from V and 2 bases from J, the gap between germline ends came to 11 bases. The V gene's germline CDR1 is DFQATT and CDR2 SNEGSKA (reference sequence).

The sample holds a few counts of this clonotype. The V call is TRBV5-5, the J call TRBJ2-3; 9 nucleotides agree with TRBD2. The CDR3 contains 16 residues. CDR1 is SGHKS and CDR2 is YYEKEE in the germline V gene (reference sequence). V lost 4 bases to trimming and J lost 4 bases; unmatched junction nucleotides: 10. The DNA of the CDR3 is TGTGCCAGCAGCCTCCGGACTAGCGCCAGCCCAGATACGCAGTATTTT. It specifies CASSLRTSASPDTQYF.

J is TRBJ2-7 and V is TRBV2; 10 positions agree with TRBD1. The CDR3 runs 15 residues. V trimming: 6 bases; J trimming: 2 bases; junction bases outside the gene matches: 7. Germline V gene data show CDR1 as SNHLY and CDR2 as FYNNEI. Here the CDR3 reads CASSVDRGGPYEQYF. The CDR3 DNA reads as TGTGCCAGCAGCGTGGACAGGGGGGGACCCTACGAGCAGTACTTC.

V usage is TRBV11-2 and J usage is TRBJ2-1, with 12 bases lining up with TRBD2. Germline V gene lookup returns CDR1 SGHAT and CDR2 FQNNGV. This CDR3 is 16 amino acids long. Trimming at V came to 7 bases and at J to 5 bases, leaving 9 bases not matched to a gene. This CDR3 is CASTTLLAGGNNEQFF. As DNA, the CDR3 is TGTGCCAGCACCACGTTACTAGCGGGAGGTAACAATGAGCAGTTCTTC.

This clonotype occurred a few times. This rearrangement joins TRBV9 to TRBJ2-3, with no clear D. In germline, CDR1 is SGDLS, CDR2 YYNGEE. The CDR3 is made up of 13 amino acids. With 0 bases removed from V and 2 bases from J, the gap between germline ends came to 4 bases. CDR3 nucleotide sequence: TGTGCCAGCAGCGTAGCAGCCACAGATACGCAGTATTTT. This sequence encodes CASSVAATDTQYF.

This clonotype turned up a few times. The rearrangement links TRBV6-5 to TRBJ1-2; no clear D. The V end lost 7 bases, the J end lost 5 bases, and 14 bases lay between the germline ends. Germline V gene lookup returns CDR1 MNHEY and CDR2 SVGAGI. The CDR3 is made up of 13 amino acids. This chain's CDR3 is CASIFPNTYGYTF. The CDR3 DNA reads TGTGCCAGCATTTTCCCGAATACGTATGGCTACACCTTC.

The CDR3 protein is CASSLGGAGVRTEAFF. CDR3 DNA sequence: TGTGCCAGCAGCTTAGGCGGGGCAGGGGTGAGGACTGAAGCTTTCTTT. The chain uses TRBV11-2 and TRBJ1-1, with D possibly TRBD1 on 6 matching bases. Germline CDR1 SGHAT, CDR2 FQNNGV. There are 16 residues in the CDR3. Trimming stripped 1 base from V and 5 bases from J, with 17 bases between.